This T cell receptor beta chain originates from a study of cytomegalovirus exposure and HLA in healthy donors. Nominal health characterized the donors when sampled, though unrecorded immune exposures were likely. The CDR3 has 16 residues. V lost 0 bases to trimming and J lost 1 base, with 11 bases between them. CDR1 LGHNA and CDR2 YNFKEQ come from the germline V gene. General study points: Sequencing had likely introduced a cluster of highly shared sequence variants as an artifact.

60 Vbeta and 13 Jbeta primers were used in PCR. Profiled with immunoSEQ multiplex PCR; TCRdb holds only in-frame clones, not every one. Its table lists about 20,000 clones. With regard to this clone: Its matching antigen is unknown.

This chain joins TRBV4-2 and TRBJ2-3; the D is unclear. The sequenced sample was PBMCs. The source of this sequence is a man aged 55 to 70 in good health and CMV-seropositive. The CDR3 nucleotides are TGTGCCAGCAGCCAAGATCCACGCGCGGGCACAGATACGCAGTATTTT. It codes for CASSQDPRAGTDTQYF.